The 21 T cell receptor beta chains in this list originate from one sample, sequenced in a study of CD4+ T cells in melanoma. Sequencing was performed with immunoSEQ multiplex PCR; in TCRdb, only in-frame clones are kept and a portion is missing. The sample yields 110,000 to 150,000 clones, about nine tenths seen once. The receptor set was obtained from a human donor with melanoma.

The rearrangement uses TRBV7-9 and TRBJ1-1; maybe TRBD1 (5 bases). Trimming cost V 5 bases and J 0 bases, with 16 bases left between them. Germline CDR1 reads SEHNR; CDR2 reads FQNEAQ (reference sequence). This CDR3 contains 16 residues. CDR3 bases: TGTGCCAGCAGCCCTCCTAATATACAGGTGAACACTGAAGCTTTCTTT. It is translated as CASSPPNIQVNTEAFF.

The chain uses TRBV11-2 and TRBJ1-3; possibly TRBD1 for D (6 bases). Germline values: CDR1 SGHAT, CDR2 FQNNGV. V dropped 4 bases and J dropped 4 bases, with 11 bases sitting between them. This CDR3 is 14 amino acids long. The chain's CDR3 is CASSSWTAGNTIYF. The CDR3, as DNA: TGTGCCAGCAGCTCTTGGACAGCCGGAAACACCATATATTTT.

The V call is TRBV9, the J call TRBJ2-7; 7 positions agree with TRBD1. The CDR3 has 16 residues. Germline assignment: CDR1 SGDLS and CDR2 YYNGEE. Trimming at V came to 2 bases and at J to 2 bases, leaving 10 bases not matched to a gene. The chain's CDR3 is CASSVGAGGTPYEQYF. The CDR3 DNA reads TGTGCCAGCAGCGTGGGGGCAGGGGGTACCCCCTACGAGCAGTACTTC.

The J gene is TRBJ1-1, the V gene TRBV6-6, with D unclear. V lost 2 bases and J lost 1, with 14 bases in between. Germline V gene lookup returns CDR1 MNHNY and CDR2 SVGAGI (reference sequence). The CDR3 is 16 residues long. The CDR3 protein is CASSYPASPSNTEAFF. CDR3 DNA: TGTGCCAGCAGTTACCCGGCAAGTCCATCGAACACTGAAGCTTTCTTT.

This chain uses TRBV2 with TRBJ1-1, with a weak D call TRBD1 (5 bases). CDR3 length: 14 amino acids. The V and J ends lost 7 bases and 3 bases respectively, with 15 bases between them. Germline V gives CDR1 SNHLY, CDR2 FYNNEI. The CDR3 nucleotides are TGTGCCAGCATCTCCGGGGGGTTTGACACTGAAGCTTTCTTT. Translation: CASISGGFDTEAFF.

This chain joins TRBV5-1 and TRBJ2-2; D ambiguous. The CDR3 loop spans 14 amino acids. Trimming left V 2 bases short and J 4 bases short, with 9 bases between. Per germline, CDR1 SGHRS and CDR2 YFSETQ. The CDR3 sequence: CASSFSWSTGELFF. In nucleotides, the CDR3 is TGCGCCAGCAGCTTCTCGTGGAGCACCGGGGAGCTGTTTTTT.

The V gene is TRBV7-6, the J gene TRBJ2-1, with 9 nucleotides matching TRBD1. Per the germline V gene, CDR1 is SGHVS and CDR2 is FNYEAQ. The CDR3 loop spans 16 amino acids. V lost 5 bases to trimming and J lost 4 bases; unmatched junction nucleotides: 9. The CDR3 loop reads CASSPWGTGQYNEQFF. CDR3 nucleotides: TGTGCCAGCAGCCCGTGGGGGACAGGGCAGTACAATGAGCAGTTCTTC.

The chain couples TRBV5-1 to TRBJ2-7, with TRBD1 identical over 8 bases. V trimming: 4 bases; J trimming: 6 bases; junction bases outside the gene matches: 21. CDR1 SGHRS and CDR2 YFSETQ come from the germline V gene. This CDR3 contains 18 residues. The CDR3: CASSRQGGGRQGPGEQYF. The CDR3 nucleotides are TGCGCCAGCAGCAGACAAGGAGGGGGGAGACAGGGGCCGGGCGAGCAGTACTTC.

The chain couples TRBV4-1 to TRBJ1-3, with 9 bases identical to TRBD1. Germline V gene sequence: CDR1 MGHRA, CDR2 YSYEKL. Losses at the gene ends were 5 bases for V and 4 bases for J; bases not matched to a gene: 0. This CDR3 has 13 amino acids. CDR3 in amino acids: CASSDRGGNTIYF. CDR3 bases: TGCGCCAGCAGCGACAGGGGGGGAAACACCATATATTTT.

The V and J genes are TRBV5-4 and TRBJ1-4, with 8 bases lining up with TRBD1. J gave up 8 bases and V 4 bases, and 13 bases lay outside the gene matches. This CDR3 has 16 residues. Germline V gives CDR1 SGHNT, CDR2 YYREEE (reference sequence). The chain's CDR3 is CASSDRRGQGAEKLFF. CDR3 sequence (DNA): TGTGCCAGCAGCGATCGCCGAGGGCAGGGGGCCGAAAAACTGTTTTTT.

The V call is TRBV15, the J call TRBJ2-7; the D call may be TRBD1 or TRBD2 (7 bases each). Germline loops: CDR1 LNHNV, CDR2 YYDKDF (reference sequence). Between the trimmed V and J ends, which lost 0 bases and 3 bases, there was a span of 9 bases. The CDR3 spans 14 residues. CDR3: CATSRDRGGYEQYF. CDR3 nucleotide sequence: TGTGCCACCAGCAGAGACAGGGGGGGCTACGAGCAGTACTTC.

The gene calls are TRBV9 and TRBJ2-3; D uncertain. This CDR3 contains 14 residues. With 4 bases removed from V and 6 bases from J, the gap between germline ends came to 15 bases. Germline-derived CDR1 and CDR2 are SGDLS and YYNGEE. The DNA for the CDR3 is TGTGCCAGCAGCCCCGGACGATTCAGGGATACGCAGTATTTT. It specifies CASSPGRFRDTQYF.

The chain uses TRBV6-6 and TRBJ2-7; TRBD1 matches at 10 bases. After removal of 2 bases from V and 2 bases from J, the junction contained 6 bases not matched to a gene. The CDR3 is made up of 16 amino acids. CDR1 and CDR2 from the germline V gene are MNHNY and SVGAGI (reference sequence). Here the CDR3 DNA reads TGTGCCAGCAGTTACCCGGCCGGGACAGGGGCCTACGAGCAGTACTTC. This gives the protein CASSYPAGTGAYEQYF.

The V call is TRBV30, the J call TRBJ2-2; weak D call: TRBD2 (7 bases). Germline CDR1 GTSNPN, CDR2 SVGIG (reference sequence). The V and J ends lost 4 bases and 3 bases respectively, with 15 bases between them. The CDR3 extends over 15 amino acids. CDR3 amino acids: CAWKVRGADTGELFF. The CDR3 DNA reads TGTGCCTGGAAGGTCCGGGGGGCGGACACCGGGGAGCTGTTTTTT.

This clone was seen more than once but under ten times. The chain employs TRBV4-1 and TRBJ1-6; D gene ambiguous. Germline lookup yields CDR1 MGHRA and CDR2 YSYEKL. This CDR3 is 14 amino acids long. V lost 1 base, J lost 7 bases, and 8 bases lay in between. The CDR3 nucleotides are TGCGCCAGCAGCCAAGGGTCCAGCAATTCACCCCTCCACTTT. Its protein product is CASSQGSSNSPLHF.

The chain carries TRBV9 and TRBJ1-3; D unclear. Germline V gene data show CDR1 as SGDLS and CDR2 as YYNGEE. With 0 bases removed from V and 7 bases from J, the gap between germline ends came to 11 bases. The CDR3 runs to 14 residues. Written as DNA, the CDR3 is TGTGCCAGCAGCGTAGAGGGCCAAAGGAACACCATATATTTT. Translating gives CASSVEGQRNTIYF.

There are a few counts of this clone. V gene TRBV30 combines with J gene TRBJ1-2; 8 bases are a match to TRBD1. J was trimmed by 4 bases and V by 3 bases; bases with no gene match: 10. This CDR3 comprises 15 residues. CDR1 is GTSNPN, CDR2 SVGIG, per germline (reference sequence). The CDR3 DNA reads TGTGCCTGGAGGGACAGGGCGGCCTCCCTCTATGGCTACACCTTC. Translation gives CAWRDRAASLYGYTF.

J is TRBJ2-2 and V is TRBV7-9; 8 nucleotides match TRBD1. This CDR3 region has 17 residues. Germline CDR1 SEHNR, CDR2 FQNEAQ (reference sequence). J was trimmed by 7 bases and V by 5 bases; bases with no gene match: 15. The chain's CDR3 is CASSTRGGSGGHGELFF. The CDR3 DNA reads TGTGCCAGCAGCACTCGAGGAGGCTCAGGGGGCCACGGGGAGCTGTTTTTT.

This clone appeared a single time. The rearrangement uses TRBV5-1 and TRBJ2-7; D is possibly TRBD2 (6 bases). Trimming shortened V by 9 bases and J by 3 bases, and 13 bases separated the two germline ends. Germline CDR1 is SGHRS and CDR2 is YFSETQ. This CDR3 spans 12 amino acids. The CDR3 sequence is CATRAGFYEQYF. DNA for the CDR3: TGCGCCACCCGCGCGGGGTTCTACGAGCAGTACTTC.

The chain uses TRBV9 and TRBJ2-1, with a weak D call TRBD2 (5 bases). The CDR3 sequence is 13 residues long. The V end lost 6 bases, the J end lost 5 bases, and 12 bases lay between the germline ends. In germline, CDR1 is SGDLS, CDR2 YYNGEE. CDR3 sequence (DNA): TGTGCCAGCAACCTACTCGGGGACAATGAGCAGTTCTTC. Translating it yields CASNLLGDNEQFF.

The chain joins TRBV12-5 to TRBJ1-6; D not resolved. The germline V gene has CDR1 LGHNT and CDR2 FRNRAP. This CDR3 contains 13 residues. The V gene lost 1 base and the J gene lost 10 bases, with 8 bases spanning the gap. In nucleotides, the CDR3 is TGTGCTAGTGGTTTGGAAGGAGGCTCACCCCTCCACTTT. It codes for CASGLEGGSPLHF.